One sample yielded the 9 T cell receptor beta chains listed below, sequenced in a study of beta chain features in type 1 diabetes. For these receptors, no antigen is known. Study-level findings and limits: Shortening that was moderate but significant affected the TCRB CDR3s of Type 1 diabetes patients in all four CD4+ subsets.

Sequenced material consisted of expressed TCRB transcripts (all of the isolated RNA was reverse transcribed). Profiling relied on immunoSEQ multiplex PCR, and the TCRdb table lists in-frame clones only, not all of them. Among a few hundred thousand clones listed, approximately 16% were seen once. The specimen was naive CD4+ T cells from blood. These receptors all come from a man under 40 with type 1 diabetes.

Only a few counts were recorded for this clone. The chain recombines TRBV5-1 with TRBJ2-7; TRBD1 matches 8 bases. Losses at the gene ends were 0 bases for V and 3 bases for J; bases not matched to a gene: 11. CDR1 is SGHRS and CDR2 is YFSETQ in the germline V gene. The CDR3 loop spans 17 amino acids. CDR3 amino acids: CASSLEQGTGVIYEQYF. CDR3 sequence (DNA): TGCGCCAGCAGCTTGGAACAAGGGACAGGTGTCATCTACGAGCAGTACTTC.

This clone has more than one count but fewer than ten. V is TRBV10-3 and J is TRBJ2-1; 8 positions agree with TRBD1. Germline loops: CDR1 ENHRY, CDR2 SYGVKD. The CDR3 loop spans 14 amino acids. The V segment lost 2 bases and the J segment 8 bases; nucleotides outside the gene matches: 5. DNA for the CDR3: TGTGCCATCAGTGAGGGACAGGGTATCGATGAGCAGTTCTTC. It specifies CAISEGQGIDEQFF.

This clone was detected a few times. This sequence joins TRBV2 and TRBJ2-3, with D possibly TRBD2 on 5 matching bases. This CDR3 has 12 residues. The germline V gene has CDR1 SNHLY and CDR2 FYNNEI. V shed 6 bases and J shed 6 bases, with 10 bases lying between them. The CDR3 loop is CASRGDRDTQYF. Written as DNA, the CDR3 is TGTGCCAGCAGGGGAGATAGGGATACGCAGTATTTT.

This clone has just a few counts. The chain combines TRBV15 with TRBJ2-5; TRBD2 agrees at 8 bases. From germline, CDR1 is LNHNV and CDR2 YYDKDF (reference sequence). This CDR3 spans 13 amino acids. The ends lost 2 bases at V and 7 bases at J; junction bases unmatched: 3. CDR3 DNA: TGTGCCACCAGCAGAAGCGGGAGCGTGACCCAGTACTTC. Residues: CATSRSGSVTQYF.

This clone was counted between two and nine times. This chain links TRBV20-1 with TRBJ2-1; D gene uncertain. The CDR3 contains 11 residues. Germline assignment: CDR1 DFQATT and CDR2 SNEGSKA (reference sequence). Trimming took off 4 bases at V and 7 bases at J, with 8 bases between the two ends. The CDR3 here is CSATARNEQFF. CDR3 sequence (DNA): TGCAGTGCTACGGCCCGGAATGAGCAGTTCTTC.

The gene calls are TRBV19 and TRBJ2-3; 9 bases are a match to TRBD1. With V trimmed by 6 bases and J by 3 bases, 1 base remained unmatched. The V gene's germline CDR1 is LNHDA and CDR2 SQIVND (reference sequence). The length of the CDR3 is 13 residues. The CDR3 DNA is TGTGCCAGTAGGGACAGGGGTACAGATACGCAGTATTTT. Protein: CASRDRGTDTQYF. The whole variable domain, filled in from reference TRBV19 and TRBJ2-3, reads DGGITQSPKYLFRKEGQNVTLSCEQNLNHDAMYWYRQDPGQGLRLIYYSQIVNDFQKGDIAEGYSVSREKKESFPLTVTSAQKNPTAFYLCASRDRGTDTQYFGPGTRLTVL.

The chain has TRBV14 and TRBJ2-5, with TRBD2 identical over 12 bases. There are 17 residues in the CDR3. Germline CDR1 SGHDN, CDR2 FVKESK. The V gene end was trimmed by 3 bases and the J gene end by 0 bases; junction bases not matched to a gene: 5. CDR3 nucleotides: TGTGCCAGCAGCCAGAGGACTAGCGGGACGTACCAAGAGACCCAGTACTTC. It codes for CASSQRTSGTYQETQYF.

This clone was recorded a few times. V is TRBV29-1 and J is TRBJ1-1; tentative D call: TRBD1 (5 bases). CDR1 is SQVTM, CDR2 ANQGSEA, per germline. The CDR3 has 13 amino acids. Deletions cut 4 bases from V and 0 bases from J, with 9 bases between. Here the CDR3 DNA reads TGCAGCGTTGCGATGACAGTGAACACTGAAGCTTTCTTT. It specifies CSVAMTVNTEAFF.

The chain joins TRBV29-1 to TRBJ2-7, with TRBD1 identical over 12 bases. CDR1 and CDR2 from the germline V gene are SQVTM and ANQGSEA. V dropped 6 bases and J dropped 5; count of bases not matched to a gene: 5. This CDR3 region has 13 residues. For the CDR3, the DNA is TGCAGCGTGGCCTGGGACAGGGGGCACGAGCAGTACTTC. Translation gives CSVAWDRGHEQYF.